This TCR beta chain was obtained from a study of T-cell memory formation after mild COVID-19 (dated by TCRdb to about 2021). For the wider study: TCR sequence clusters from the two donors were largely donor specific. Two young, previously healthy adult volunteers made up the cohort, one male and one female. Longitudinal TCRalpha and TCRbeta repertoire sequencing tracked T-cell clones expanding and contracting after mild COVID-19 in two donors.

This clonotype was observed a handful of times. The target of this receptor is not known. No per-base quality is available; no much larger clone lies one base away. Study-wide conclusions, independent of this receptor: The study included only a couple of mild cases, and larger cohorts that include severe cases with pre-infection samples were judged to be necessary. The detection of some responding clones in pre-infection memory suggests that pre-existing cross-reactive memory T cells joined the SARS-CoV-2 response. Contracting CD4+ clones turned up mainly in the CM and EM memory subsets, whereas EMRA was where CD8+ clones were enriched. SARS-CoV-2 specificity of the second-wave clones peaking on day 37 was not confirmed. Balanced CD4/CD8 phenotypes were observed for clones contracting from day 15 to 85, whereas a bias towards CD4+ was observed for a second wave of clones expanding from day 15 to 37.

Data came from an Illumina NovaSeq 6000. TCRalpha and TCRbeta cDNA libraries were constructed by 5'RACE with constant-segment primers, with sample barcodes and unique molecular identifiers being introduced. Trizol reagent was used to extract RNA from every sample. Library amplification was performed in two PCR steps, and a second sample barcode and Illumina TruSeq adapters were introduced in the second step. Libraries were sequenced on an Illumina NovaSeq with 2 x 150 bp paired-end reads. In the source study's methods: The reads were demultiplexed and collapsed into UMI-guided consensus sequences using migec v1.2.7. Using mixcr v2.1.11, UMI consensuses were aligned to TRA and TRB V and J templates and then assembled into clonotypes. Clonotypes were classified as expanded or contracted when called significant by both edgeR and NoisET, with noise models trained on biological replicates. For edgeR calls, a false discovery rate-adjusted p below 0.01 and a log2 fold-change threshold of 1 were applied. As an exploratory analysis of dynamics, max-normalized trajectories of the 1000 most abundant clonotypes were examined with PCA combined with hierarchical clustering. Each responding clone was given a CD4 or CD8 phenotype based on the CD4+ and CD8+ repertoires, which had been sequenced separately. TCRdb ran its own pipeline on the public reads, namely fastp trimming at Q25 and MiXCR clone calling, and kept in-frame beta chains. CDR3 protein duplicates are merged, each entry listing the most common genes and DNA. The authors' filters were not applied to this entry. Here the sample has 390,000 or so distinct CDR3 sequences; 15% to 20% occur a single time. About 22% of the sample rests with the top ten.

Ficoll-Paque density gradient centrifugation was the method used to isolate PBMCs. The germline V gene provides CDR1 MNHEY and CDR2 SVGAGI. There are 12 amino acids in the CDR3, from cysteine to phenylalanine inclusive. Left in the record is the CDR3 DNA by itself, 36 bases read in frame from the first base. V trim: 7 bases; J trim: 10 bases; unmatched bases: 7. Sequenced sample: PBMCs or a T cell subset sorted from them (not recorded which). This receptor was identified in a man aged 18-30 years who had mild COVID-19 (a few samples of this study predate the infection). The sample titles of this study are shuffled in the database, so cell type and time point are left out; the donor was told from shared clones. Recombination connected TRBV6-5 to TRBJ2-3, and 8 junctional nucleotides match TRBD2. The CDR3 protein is CASTQGRGAQYF. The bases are TGTGCCAGCACCCAAGGGCGGGGGGCGCAGTATTTT.